What follows are 29 T cell receptor beta chains derived from one specimen sequenced in a study of response to subunit inactivated influenza vaccine. TCRdb re-analysed the RT-PCR reads in MiXCR, keeping a single row per CDR3 protein. The sample lists 500,000 to 550,000 distinct CDR3 sequences, under 8.5% occurring once. This material consisted of PBMCs from blood, taken about 23 months after vaccination. These receptor sequences come from a man aged 45 to 70 who received an inactivated influenza vaccine.

This clonotype came up a few times. The gene calls are TRBV6-1 and TRBJ1-3; TRBD1 matches at 8 bases. J gave up 4 bases and V 2 bases, and 7 bases lay outside the gene matches. The CDR3 spans 16 residues. The germline V gene encodes CDR1 MNHNS and CDR2 SASEGT. The CDR3 here is CASSESDRVSGNTIYF. CDR3 nucleotide sequence: TGTGCCAGCAGTGAATCGGACAGGGTTTCGGGAAACACCATATATTTT.

A few counts support this clonotype. The chain combines TRBV4-3 with TRBJ2-7, with D tentatively TRBD2 (5 bases). The CDR3 covers 14 residues. The germline gives CDR1 LGHNA, CDR2 YSLEER. Trimming removed 4 bases at V and 0 bases at J, with 10 bases between. CDR3 amino acids: CASSPREGSYEQYF. DNA for the CDR3: TGCGCCAGCAGCCCCCGCGAGGGCTCCTACGAGCAGTACTTC.

The gene calls are TRBV5-4 and TRBJ2-1, with TRBD2 identical over 10 bases. V dropped 0 bases and J dropped 13; count of bases not matched to a gene: 10. Germline CDR1 reads SGHNT; CDR2 reads YYREEE (reference sequence). This CDR3 comprises 15 residues. The CDR3 nucleotides read TGTGCCAGCAGCTTGGTAGGGAGGAGCGGGGGGGTTCAGTTCTTC. Translation gives CASSLVGRSGGVQFF.

This chain uses TRBV20-1 with TRBJ1-1; D possibly corresponds to TRBD1 (5 bases). This CDR3 comprises 14 residues. Germline-derived CDR1 and CDR2 are DFQATT and SNEGSKA (reference sequence). The V end was cut by 4 bases, the J end by 1 base, with 13 bases between. The CDR3 here is CSATLGGSNTEAFF. CDR3 DNA sequence: TGCAGTGCTACCCTTGGGGGATCGAACACTGAAGCTTTCTTT.

Of note for this clonotype: One end of the junction fails to match germline, which may point to a read error. The chain combines TRBV5-4 with TRBJ2-2; 9 bases line up with TRBD2. There are 15 residues in the CDR3. The germline V gene encodes CDR1 SGHNT and CDR2 YYREEE (reference sequence). The CDR3 DNA is TGTGTCAGCAGCGGTAGCGGGAGTGGGAACGGGGAGCTGTTTTTT. Translation: CVSSGSGSGNGELFF.

The chain couples TRBV7-2 to TRBJ1-4; D is unresolved. The length of the CDR3 is 11 residues. V was cut by 7 bases and J by 8 bases, with 8 bases left in between. Germline V gene lookup returns CDR1 SGHTA and CDR2 FQGNSA. The CDR3 DNA reads as TGTGCCAGCACCCTTGGCGAAAAACTGTTTTTT. Translated, it gives CASTLGEKLFF.

This chain uses TRBV11-2 with TRBJ2-5; 7 bases align to TRBD1. Germline V lookup: CDR1 SGHAT, CDR2 FQNNGV. V was pared by 7 bases and J by 4 bases, with 18 bases of the junction left unmatched. The CDR3 has 17 residues. The CDR3: CASNKGQGVTTRETQYF. DNA of the CDR3: TGTGCCAGCAACAAAGGGCAGGGGGTCACCACAAGAGAGACCCAGTACTTC.

This chain links TRBV20-1 with TRBJ2-1; 13 positions match TRBD2. The germline V gene encodes CDR1 DFQATT and CDR2 SNEGSKA (reference sequence). Trimming removed 5 bases from V and 2 bases from J; junction bases left unmatched: 3. The CDR3 has 15 residues. CDR3 sequence (DNA): TGCAGTGCTTCGGGACTAGCGGGGACCTACAATGAGCAGTTCTTC. This encodes CSASGLAGTYNEQFF.

This clonotype was counted between two and nine times. V is TRBV2 and J is TRBJ2-1; D remains unclear. V lost 4 bases to trimming and J lost 0 bases, with 7 bases between them. This CDR3 comprises 14 residues. Germline V gene lookup returns CDR1 SNHLY and CDR2 FYNNEI. The CDR3 nucleotides are TGTGCCAGCAGTGTTCAGGCCTCCTACAATGAGCAGTTCTTC. Protein product: CASSVQASYNEQFF.

The V call is TRBV5-5, the J call TRBJ2-4; D call uncertain. The germline V gene has CDR1 SGHKS and CDR2 YYEKEE (reference sequence). Trimming pared 1 base from V and 0 bases from J, leaving 11 bases between. The CDR3 covers 16 residues. The CDR3 loop is CASSLLSGLAKNIQYF. CDR3 nucleotides: TGTGCCAGCAGCTTGTTGTCGGGTCTAGCCAAAAACATTCAGTACTTC.

This clonotype has a count of ten or more. V gene TRBV6-2 or TRBV6-3 combines with J gene TRBJ2-1; the match to TRBD2 covers 11 bases. The CDR3 is 16 residues long. V was pared by 6 bases and J by 4 bases, with 8 bases of the junction left unmatched. The germline V gene encodes CDR1 MNHEY and CDR2 SVGEGT. The CDR3 nucleotides read TGTGCCAGCAGGGGGGAGGGACTAGCGGATTACAATGAGCAGTTCTTC. Encoded protein: CASRGEGLADYNEQFF.

This clonotype was picked up many times. The chain employs TRBV5-1 and TRBJ2-7; 13 positions agree with TRBD2. Trimming cost V 4 bases and J 4 bases; bases outside gene matches: 5. Germline V gives CDR1 SGHRS, CDR2 YFSETQ. This CDR3 has 15 residues. The CDR3 loop reads CASSRRLAGGYEQYF. As DNA, the CDR3 is TGCGCCAGCAGCCGAAGACTAGCGGGAGGATACGAGCAGTACTTC.

A note on this clonotype: A single base separates this from a much larger clone, so it may be a read error. This chain connects TRBV20-1 to TRBJ1-2; TRBD1 matches at 7 bases. CDR1 is DFQATT, CDR2 SNEGSKA, per germline (reference sequence). V was pared by 8 bases and J by 6 bases, with 12 bases of the junction left unmatched. The CDR3 covers 13 residues. The CDR3 DNA sequence: TGCAGTCCCGATGTACAGGGGAGGGATGGCTACACCTTC. This translates into CSPDVQGRDGYTF.

This clonotype occurred many times. This rearrangement joins TRBV29-1 to TRBJ1-1; 8 positions agree with TRBD1. The CDR3 is made up of 11 amino acids. CDR1 and CDR2 from the germline V gene are SQVTM and ANQGSEA. CDR3 sequence: CGVGDRGEAFF. CDR3 nucleotides: TGCGGGGTCGGCGACAGGGGAGAAGCTTTCTTT.

There are many counts of this clonotype. The chain employs TRBV20-1 and TRBJ2-5; no firm D call. V was cut by 3 bases and J by 3 bases, with 8 bases left in between. Germline assignment: CDR1 DFQATT and CDR2 SNEGSKA (reference sequence). This CDR3 is built from 12 residues. The CDR3 region has the DNA TGCAGTGCTAGGGGCCCCGAAGAGACCCAGTACTTC. Protein sequence: CSARGPEETQYF.

This chain joins TRBV11-2 and TRBJ2-5; 10 nucleotides line up with TRBD2. The CDR3 contains 18 residues. With V trimmed by 2 bases and J by 5 bases, 14 bases remained unmatched. CDR1 is SGHAT and CDR2 is FQNNGV in the germline V gene. The chain's CDR3 is CASSLKGTLAGFIETQYF. CDR3 DNA: TGTGCCAGCAGCTTAAAGGGTACACTAGCGGGGTTTATCGAGACCCAGTACTTC.

This chain joins TRBV20-1 and TRBJ2-3, with D tentatively TRBD1 (7 bases). The germline V gene has CDR1 DFQATT and CDR2 SNEGSKA (reference sequence). The CDR3 is 12 amino acids. V lost 6 bases and J lost 3, with 10 bases in between. The CDR3 protein is CSAGGQTDTQYF. DNA of the CDR3: TGCAGTGCGGGGGGACAGACAGATACGCAGTATTTT.

The V gene is TRBV20-1, the J gene TRBJ2-3; 7 nucleotides line up with TRBD2. Germline CDR1 reads DFQATT; CDR2 reads SNEGSKA (reference sequence). The CDR3 is 17 amino acids. V shed 4 bases, J shed 4 bases, and the junction held 17 bases outside the gene matches. DNA for the CDR3: TGCAGTGCTATAGACCCACAGCGGGACGGGCGGGCAGATACGCAGTATTTT. This translates into CSAIDPQRDGRADTQYF.

The table lists this clonotype with a few counts. V gene TRBV20-1 combines with J gene TRBJ2-3; TRBD1 aligns across 7 bases. The germline V gene has CDR1 DFQATT and CDR2 SNEGSKA (reference sequence). This CDR3 spans 16 amino acids. J gave up 8 bases and V 0 bases, and 14 bases lay outside the gene matches. The CDR3 DNA reads TGCAGTGCTAGAGATGGGGTGGGGGACAGCGGTCTTACGCAGTATTTT. Its protein product is CSARDGVGDSGLTQYF.

A remark on this clonotype: This may be a read error: a much more frequent sequence differs by one nucleotide. The chain combines TRBV3-1 with TRBJ1-5; a weak D match, TRBD1 (5 bases). In germline, CDR1 is LGHDT, CDR2 YNNKEL (reference sequence). This CDR3 is built from 15 residues. The CDR3 DNA reads TGTGCCACCAGCCAAGGGGTGTACGGCAATCAGCCCCAGCATTTT. Translating it yields CATSQGVYGNQPQHF.

This chain uses TRBV18 with TRBJ2-7; a weak D match, TRBD1 (5 bases). The CDR3 extends over 11 amino acids. V lost 3 bases to trimming and J lost 7 bases, with 7 bases between them. Germline CDR1 and CDR2: KGHSH and LQKENI. This chain's CDR3 is CASSPRTEQYF. The CDR3 nucleotides read TGTGCCAGCTCACCGCGGACAGAGCAGTACTTC.

This clonotype was observed many times. The chain combines TRBV20-1 with TRBJ1-2, with 9 bases fitting TRBD1. Germline V gene data show CDR1 as DFQATT and CDR2 as SNEGSKA (reference sequence). There are 13 residues in the CDR3. J was trimmed by 5 bases and V by 5 bases; bases with no gene match: 6. The DNA of the CDR3 is TGCAGTGCTCCCGGGACAGGGTTATATGGCTACACCTTC. It translates to CSAPGTGLYGYTF.

The chain couples TRBV5-1 to TRBJ2-7, with 7 positions matching TRBD1. Per the germline V gene, CDR1 is SGHRS and CDR2 is YFSETQ. The junction had 2 bases not matched to a gene; V was cut back by 2 bases and J by 3 bases. The CDR3 covers 13 residues. CDR3 sequence (DNA): TGCGCCAGCAGCTTTGACAGGGTCTACGAGCAGTACTTC. Amino acid sequence: CASSFDRVYEQYF.

Many counts were recorded for this clonotype. V is TRBV7-9 and J is TRBJ2-3; the D call may be TRBD1 or TRBD2 (5 bases each). The CDR3 totals 15 residues. V shed 5 bases and J shed 1 base, with 13 bases lying between them. Germline loops: CDR1 SEHNR, CDR2 FQNEAQ (reference sequence). The chain's CDR3 is CASSPGTDRTDTQYF. The CDR3 bases are TGTGCCAGCAGCCCCGGGACCGACCGCACAGATACGCAGTATTTT.

This chain uses TRBV6-1 with TRBJ1-4, with D perhaps matching TRBD1 (5 bases). CDR1 MNHNS and CDR2 SASEGT come from the germline V gene. Trimming took 8 bases from V and 4 from J, leaving 14 bases between them. This CDR3 spans 14 amino acids. CDR3 in amino acids: CASRKGRLNEKLFF. Written as DNA, the CDR3 is TGTGCCAGCCGTAAGGGACGGCTTAATGAAAAACTGTTTTTT.

As regards this clonotype: A much larger clone is a single base away; this may be a read error. V usage is TRBV20-1 and J usage is TRBJ2-5; no reliable D call. CDR1 and CDR2 from the germline V gene are DFQATT and SNEGSKA (reference sequence). V lost 3 bases, J lost 6 bases, and 11 bases lay in between. CDR3 size: 12 residues. The chain's CDR3 is CSASTDRKTQYF. The CDR3 DNA follows: TGCAGTGCTAGTACGGACCGGAAGACCCAGTACTTC.

This clonotype was picked up a small number of times. The V and J genes are TRBV6-1 and TRBJ2-7; 8 bases fit TRBD2. With 3 bases clipped from V and 0 bases from J, the junction kept 4 bases outside the gene matches. Germline CDR1 is MNHNS and CDR2 is SASEGT. CDR3 length: 15 amino acids. DNA of the CDR3: TGTGCCAGCAGTGAGAGCGGGAGTGGCTCCTACGAGCAGTACTTC. Protein: CASSESGSGSYEQYF.

This clonotype has at least ten counts. J is TRBJ1-1 and V is TRBV28; D is unclear. The CDR3 consists of 16 residues. V lost 1 base and J 4 bases, leaving 16 bases between the germline ends. Germline CDR1 and CDR2: MDHEN and SYDVKM. DNA for the CDR3: TGTGCCAGCAGTTTATTCGTTTTCGGGGAGGGCACTGAAGCTTTCTTT. Amino acid sequence: CASSLFVFGEGTEAFF.

The chain links TRBV20-1 to TRBJ2-2, with a tentative D call TRBD2 (6 bases). Per germline, CDR1 DFQATT and CDR2 SNEGSKA (reference sequence). Trimming shortened V by 3 bases and J by 0 bases, and 17 bases separated the two germline ends. The CDR3 runs to 17 residues. CDR3 coding DNA: TGCAGTGCTAGTAGGGGCAGCGGGTTGGCGAACACCGGGGAGCTGTTTTTT. It is translated as CSASRGSGLANTGELFF.